Shown below are 26 T cell receptor beta chains from a single sample sequenced in a study of blood T cell repertoires in COVID-19. Profiled with immunoSEQ multiplex PCR; TCRdb holds only in-frame clones, not every one. The sample includes 200,000 to 250,000 clones, approximately 81% of them seen just once. The sequenced sample was peripheral blood. Every receptor here comes from a man under 40 with active or convalescent COVID-19.

The table lists this clone with a few counts. The chain combines TRBV11-2 with TRBJ1-6, with 10 positions matching TRBD1. CDR1 SGHAT and CDR2 FQNNGV come from the germline V gene. The junction had 9 bases not matched to a gene; V was cut back by 8 bases and J by 8 bases. The CDR3 runs to 15 residues. CDR3 loop: CASAASGTGDSPLHF. For the CDR3, the DNA is TGTGCCAGCGCAGCCTCCGGGACAGGGGATTCACCCCTCCACTTT.

This chain joins TRBV6-5 and TRBJ2-2; D not certain. With 6 bases removed from V and 9 bases from J, the gap between germline ends came to 20 bases. The CDR3 covers 15 residues. Germline V gene sequence: CDR1 MNHEY, CDR2 SVGAGI. The CDR3 DNA sequence: TGTGCCAGCAGAAACCTAGACGGTGGGTCGCGGGAGCTGTTTTTT. It specifies CASRNLDGGSRELFF.

This sequence joins TRBV3-1 (or the pseudogene TRBV3-2) and TRBJ1-5; D remains unclear. This CDR3 has 14 residues. Germline lookup yields CDR1 LGHDT and CDR2 YNNKEL (reference sequence). The V end lost 0 bases, the J end lost 7 bases, and 10 bases lay between the germline ends. In DNA form, the CDR3 reads TGTGCCAGCAGCCAAGATGCCGCGGGCCAGCCCCAGCATTTT. This translates into CASSQDAAGQPQHF.

This clone showed up just once. The chain couples TRBV3-1 (or the pseudogene TRBV3-2) to TRBJ1-5, with unresolved D. The germline V and J ends were trimmed by 0 bases and 4 bases, with 4 bases remaining between them. The germline V gene has CDR1 LGHDT and CDR2 YNNKEL (reference sequence). CDR3 length: 13 amino acids. CDR3 sequence (DNA): TGTGCCAGCAGCCAAGATCTGAATCAGCCCCAGCATTTT. This encodes CASSQDLNQPQHF.

The table lists this clone with a count of one. The rearrangement links TRBV7-2 to TRBJ1-1, with D unclear. The CDR3 runs to 15 residues. Germline assignment: CDR1 SGHTA and CDR2 FQGNSA. Trimming took off 5 bases at V and 0 bases at J, with 13 bases between the two ends. The CDR3 sequence is CASSPTGIVNTEAFF. The CDR3 DNA sequence: TGTGCCAGCAGCCCCACGGGGATCGTGAACACTGAAGCTTTCTTT.

This clone was found many times. The gene calls are TRBV13 and TRBJ2-7; 9 bases agree with TRBD2. Germline V lookup: CDR1 PRHDT, CDR2 FYEKMQ (reference sequence). The ends lost 2 bases at V and 7 bases at J; junction bases unmatched: 6. The CDR3 has 14 amino acids. DNA for the CDR3: TGTGCCAGCAGCTTAACAGCGGGAGGCGGTGAGCAGTACTTC. It encodes CASSLTAGGGEQYF.

The V call is TRBV12-3 or TRBV12-4, the J call TRBJ1-2; D not resolved. The CDR3 has 12 amino acids. V lost 1 base to trimming and J lost 7 bases, with 7 bases between them. The CDR3 sequence: CASSLVLGGYTF. CDR3 nucleotide sequence: TGTGCCAGCAGTTTAGTTCTCGGTGGCTACACCTTC.

The chain has TRBV5-6 and TRBJ1-6, with unresolved D. The CDR3 is made up of 13 amino acids. Trimming shortened V by 4 bases and J by 7 bases, and 9 bases separated the two germline ends. Germline V gene data show CDR1 as SGHDT and CDR2 as YYEEEE. The CDR3: CASSVTENSPLHF. The CDR3 DNA follows: TGTGCCAGCAGCGTGACGGAGAATTCACCCCTCCACTTT.

A few counts support this clone. The V call is TRBV25-1, the J call TRBJ1-1; the D gene is possibly TRBD1 (6 bases). Trimming removed 7 bases at V and 1 base at J, with 13 bases between. The germline CDR1 and CDR2 sequences are MGHDK and SYGVNS. The CDR3 contains 14 residues. Here the CDR3 reads CASTPTGGNTEAFF. The CDR3 nucleotides read TGTGCCAGCACCCCGACAGGAGGGAACACTGAAGCTTTCTTT.

This clone was observed a single time. The rearrangement joins TRBV6-2 or TRBV6-3 to TRBJ2-5; D gene uncertain. This CDR3 contains 15 residues. V was cut by 6 bases and J by 1 base, with 15 bases left in between. Germline-derived CDR1 and CDR2 are MNHEY and SVGEGT. The CDR3 nucleotides read TGTGCCAGCAGCAAGCTTCTCCTCGCCCAAGAGACCCAGTACTTC. It yields the protein CASSKLLLAQETQYF.

The chain has TRBV6-1 and TRBJ1-1; no clear D. V was clipped by 3 bases and J by 4 bases, with 12 bases between them. The CDR3 is 14 residues long. The germline V gene encodes CDR1 MNHNS and CDR2 SASEGT. The DNA of the CDR3 is TGTGCCAGCAGTGATCTGGGAGTGGTCACTGAAGCTTTCTTT. This gives the protein CASSDLGVVTEAFF.

In its sample, this clone was seen a few times. This chain connects TRBV12-5 to TRBJ2-7; D gene unclear. The germline V gene has CDR1 LGHNT and CDR2 FRNRAP. The ends were cut back, 5 bases at V and 4 bases at J, with 12 bases in the middle. The CDR3 length is 13 residues. The CDR3, as DNA: TGTGCTAGTGGTCTCGGGTCGACTTACGAGCAGTACTTC. Translating it yields CASGLGSTYEQYF.

This clone was observed a few times. This chain joins TRBV5-1 and TRBJ2-3; 9 bases align to TRBD1. The CDR3 extends over 15 amino acids. Germline CDR1 reads SGHRS; CDR2 reads YFSETQ. The V segment lost 4 bases and the J segment 1 base; nucleotides outside the gene matches: 4. The CDR3 nucleotides read TGCGCCAGCAGCACAACAGGGGGCCGCACAGATACGCAGTATTTT. Amino acid sequence: CASSTTGGRTDTQYF.

V is TRBV4-1 and J is TRBJ2-3; 14 bases are a match to TRBD2. CDR3 length equals 19 residues. J gave up 8 bases and V 0 bases, and 13 bases lay outside the gene matches. CDR1 and CDR2 (germline): MGHRA, YSYEKL. The CDR3 bases are TGCGCCAGCAGCCAAGATAGGGGCGGGGGACTAGCGGGAGCGGGTACGCAGTATTTT. It translates to CASSQDRGGGLAGAGTQYF.

The chain is built from TRBV6-2 or TRBV6-3 and TRBJ2-7; 11 bases fit TRBD2. Germline loops: CDR1 MNHEY, CDR2 SVGEGT. CDR3 length: 14 residues. V lost 6 bases and J lost 4; bases outside the gene matches: 5. In DNA form, the CDR3 reads TGTGCCAGCAGCTCCGCTAGCGGGAGGTACGAGCAGTACTTC. Protein product: CASSSASGRYEQYF.

The chain carries TRBV5-1 and TRBJ1-2; D gene uncertain. This CDR3 region has 13 residues. V lost 1 base and J lost 4, with 8 bases in between. CDR1 is SGHRS, CDR2 YFSETQ, per germline. DNA of the CDR3: TGCGCCAGCAGCTTGACGGGTGCCTATGGCTACACCTTC. It translates to CASSLTGAYGYTF.

The rearrangement joins TRBV7-9 to TRBJ2-2, with 9 bases matching TRBD1. V lost 3 bases and J lost 7; bases outside the gene matches: 6. This CDR3 has 15 amino acids. Germline-derived CDR1 and CDR2 are SEHNR and FQNEAQ (reference sequence). The DNA for the CDR3 is TGTGCCAGCAGCTTCAGCGGGACAGGGTTCGGGGAGCTGTTTTTT. Its protein is CASSFSGTGFGELFF.

The gene calls are TRBV12-3 or TRBV12-4 and TRBJ2-1, with a weak D call TRBD1 (5 bases). The CDR3 has 13 residues. The V end was cut by 5 bases, the J end by 5 bases, with 10 bases between. The CDR3: CASSKGFDNEQFF. CDR3 nucleotide sequence: TGTGCCAGCAGTAAGGGGTTTGACAATGAGCAGTTCTTC.

J is TRBJ2-3 and V is TRBV11-3; maybe TRBD2 (6 bases). The length of the CDR3 is 15 residues. Trimming stripped 1 base from V and 7 bases from J, with 15 bases between. Germline V gives CDR1 SGHNT, CDR2 YENEEA. In DNA form, the CDR3 reads TGTGCCAGCAGCTTAGGGGCGGGGTTGGTAAATACGCAGTATTTT. Protein: CASSLGAGLVNTQYF.

The chain has TRBV7-9 and TRBJ2-1, with 9 bases aligning to TRBD2. The CDR3 covers 15 residues. Germline CDR1 and CDR2: SEHNR and FQNEAQ (reference sequence). J was trimmed by 8 bases and V by 2 bases; bases with no gene match: 7. CDR3 protein: CASSLRVAGDDEQFF. The CDR3 DNA reads TGTGCCAGCAGCTTACGGGTAGCGGGAGACGATGAGCAGTTCTTC.

The J gene is TRBJ2-5, the V gene TRBV15; 10 bases agree with TRBD2. Germline loops: CDR1 LNHNV, CDR2 YYDKDF (reference sequence). The CDR3 is 17 amino acids. V lost 8 bases to trimming and J lost 1 base; unmatched junction nucleotides: 13. CDR3 sequence (DNA): TGTGCCACCTCCCCGACGGGCCTAGCGGGAGTCCAAGAGACCCAGTACTTC. It encodes CATSPTGLAGVQETQYF.

The chain has TRBV11-1 and TRBJ2-7, with D perhaps matching TRBD1 (6 bases). CDR1 SGHAT and CDR2 FQDESV come from the germline V gene (reference sequence). The CDR3 consists of 15 residues. Trimming pared 5 bases from V and 7 bases from J, leaving 21 bases between. The CDR3 sequence: CASSPPKAGVGEQYF. The CDR3 nucleotides are TGTGCCAGCAGCCCCCCCAAGGCAGGGGTAGGGGAGCAGTACTTC.

The chain combines TRBV7-2 with TRBJ2-7; tentative D call: TRBD1 (6 bases). With 3 bases removed from V and 2 bases from J, the gap between germline ends came to 11 bases. There are 14 residues in the CDR3. Germline V lookup: CDR1 SGHTA, CDR2 FQGNSA. In DNA form, the CDR3 reads TGTGCCAGCAGCTTTCAACAGGGACCCTACGAGCAGTACTTC. Encoded protein: CASSFQQGPYEQYF.

The genes are TRBV9 and TRBJ1-1, with D unresolved. CDR1 is SGDLS and CDR2 is YYNGEE in the germline V gene. The ends were cut back, 2 bases at V and 0 bases at J, with 11 bases in the middle. This CDR3 region has 15 residues. DNA for the CDR3: TGTGCCAGCAGCGTTAGTCTAAATCTGAACACTGAAGCTTTCTTT. This sequence encodes CASSVSLNLNTEAFF. The full variable domain, rest sourced from reference TRBV9 and TRBJ1-1, is DSGVTQTPKHLITATGQRVTLRCSPRSGDLSVYWYQQSLDQGLQFLIQYYNGEERAKGNILERFSAQQFPDLHSELNLSSLELGDSALYFCASSVSLNLNTEAFFGQGTRLTVV.

The chain employs TRBV7-2 and TRBJ2-7; D is possibly TRBD2 (8 bases). V was trimmed by 5 bases and J by 4 bases, leaving 21 bases between them. CDR1 and CDR2 from the germline V gene are SGHTA and FQGNSA. The CDR3 has 16 amino acids. The CDR3 sequence is CASSHPSGGGGYEQYF. The CDR3 DNA sequence: TGTGCCAGCAGCCACCCCTCGGGAGGGGGCGGGTACGAGCAGTACTTC.

The chain couples TRBV11-1 to TRBJ2-7; D may be TRBD2 (6 bases). Germline V lookup: CDR1 SGHAT, CDR2 FQDESV (reference sequence). The CDR3 extends over 14 amino acids. The germline V and J ends were trimmed by 5 bases and 3 bases, with 14 bases remaining between them. The CDR3 is CASSPGLPLYEQYF. The CDR3 DNA sequence: TGTGCCAGCAGCCCCGGACTACCCCTCTACGAGCAGTACTTC.